This T cell receptor beta chain was sequenced during a study of blood T cell repertoires in COVID-19. The CDR3 totals 15 residues. V lost 4 bases and J lost 1; bases outside the gene matches: 7. Germline CDR1 reads SGHRS; CDR2 reads YFSETQ. Data came from immunoSEQ multiplex PCR; TCRdb stores just in-frame clones and leaves some out. Of some 100,000 clones listed, 90% are singletons. The source of this sequence is a man aged 50 to 60 with acute or convalescent COVID-19. The chain combines TRBV5-1 with TRBJ1-1; 7 nucleotides align to TRBD1. The sequenced material came from peripheral blood. Here the CDR3 reads CASSPGTVPNTEAFF. CDR3 bases: TGCGCCAGCAGCCCCGGGACAGTTCCGAACACTGAAGCTTTCTTT.